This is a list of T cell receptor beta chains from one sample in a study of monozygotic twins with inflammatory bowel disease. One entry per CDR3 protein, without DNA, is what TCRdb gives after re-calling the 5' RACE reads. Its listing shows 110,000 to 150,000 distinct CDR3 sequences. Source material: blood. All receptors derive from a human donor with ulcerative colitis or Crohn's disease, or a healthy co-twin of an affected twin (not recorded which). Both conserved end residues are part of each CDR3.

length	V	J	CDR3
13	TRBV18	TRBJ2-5	CASSLRALETQYF
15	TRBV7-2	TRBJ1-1	CASSNRGTVNTEAFF
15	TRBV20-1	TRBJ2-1	CSARDVGSSYNEQFF
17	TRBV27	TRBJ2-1	CASSLLGAGRSYNEQFF
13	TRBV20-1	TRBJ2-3	CSGLAGGGDTQYF
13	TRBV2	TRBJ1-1	CASSELEEVVAFF
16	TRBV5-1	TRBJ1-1	CASSLRGDRMNTEAFF
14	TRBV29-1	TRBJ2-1	CSAWAQAGDNEQFF
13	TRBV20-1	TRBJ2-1	CSARRTSRNEQFF
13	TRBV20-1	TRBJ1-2	CSASSQGGYGYTF
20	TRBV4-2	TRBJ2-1	CASSPGRGQGYGRSYNEQFF
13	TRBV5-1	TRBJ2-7	CASSLGPTYEQYF
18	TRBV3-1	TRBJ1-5	CASSQAPRDSYSNQPQHF
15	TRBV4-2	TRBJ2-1	CASSRELAGPNEQFF
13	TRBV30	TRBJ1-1	CAWSLDGGTEAFF
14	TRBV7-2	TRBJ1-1	CASSPRRRDSEAFF
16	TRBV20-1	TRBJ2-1	CSARPSGRASYNEQFF
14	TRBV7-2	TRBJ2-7	CASSLAGGPYEQYF
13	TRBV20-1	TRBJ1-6	CSATKGGESPLHF
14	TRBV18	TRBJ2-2	CASSPREYTGELFF
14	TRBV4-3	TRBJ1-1	CASSLGTDRTEAFF
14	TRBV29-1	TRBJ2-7	CSVHVRGKSYEQYF
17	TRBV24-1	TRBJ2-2	CATSDPRQGVRTGELFF
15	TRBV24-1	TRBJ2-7	CATSDPGSGAYEQYF
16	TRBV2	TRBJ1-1	CASSEMTRSGNTEAFF
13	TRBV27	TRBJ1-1	CASSLDGPDEAFF
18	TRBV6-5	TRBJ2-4	CASSYGRRVERAKNIQYF
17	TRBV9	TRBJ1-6	CASSAIPSGSYNSPLHF
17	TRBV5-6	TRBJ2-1	CASSSRLAGGRYNEQFF
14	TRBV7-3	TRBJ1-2	CASSLGAGNYGYTF
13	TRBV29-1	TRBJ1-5	CSVDGGGNQPQHF
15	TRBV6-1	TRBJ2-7	CASSEAEREGYEQYF
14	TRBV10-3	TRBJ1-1	CAIGGGNMNTEAFF
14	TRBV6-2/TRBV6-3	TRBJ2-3	CASSDRVITDTQYF
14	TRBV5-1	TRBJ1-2	CASSLSGTEYGYTF
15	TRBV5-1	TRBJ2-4	CASSSGQAIKNIQYF
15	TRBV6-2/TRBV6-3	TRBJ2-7	CASSYLGQASYEQYF
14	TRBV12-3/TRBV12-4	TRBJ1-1	CASSITGTGAEAFF
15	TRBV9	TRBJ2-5	CASSVGQGAKETQYF
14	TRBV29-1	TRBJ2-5	CSVGGTSGSETQYF
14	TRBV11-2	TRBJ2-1	CASSPRTGPNEQFF
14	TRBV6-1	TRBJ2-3	CASSRNTGEDTQYF
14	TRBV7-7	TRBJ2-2	CASSRDLNTGELFF
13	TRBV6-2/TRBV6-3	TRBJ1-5	CASSYSENQPQHF
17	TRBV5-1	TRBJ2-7	CASSLLSGFSELYEQYF
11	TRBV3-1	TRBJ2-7	CASSRTQEQYF
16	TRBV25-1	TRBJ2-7	CASSESDAGASYEQYF
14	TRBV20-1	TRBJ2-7	CSAIPQGPSYEQYF
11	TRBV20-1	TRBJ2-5	CSASDKETQYF
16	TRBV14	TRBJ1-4	CASSQDYTGAGEKLFF
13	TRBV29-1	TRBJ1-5	CSVVEGFNQPQHF
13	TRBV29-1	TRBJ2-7	CSVGLAGPYEQYF
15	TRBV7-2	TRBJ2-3	CASSLLRTGVDTQYF